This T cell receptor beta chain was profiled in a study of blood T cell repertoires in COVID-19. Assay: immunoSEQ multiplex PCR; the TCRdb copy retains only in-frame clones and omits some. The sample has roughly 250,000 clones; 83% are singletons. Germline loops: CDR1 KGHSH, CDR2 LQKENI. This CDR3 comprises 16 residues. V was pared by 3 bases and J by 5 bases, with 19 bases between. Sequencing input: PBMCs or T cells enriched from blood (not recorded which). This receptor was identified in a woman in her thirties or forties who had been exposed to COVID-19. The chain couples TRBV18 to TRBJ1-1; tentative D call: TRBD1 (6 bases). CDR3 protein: CASSPGSRGPGTEAFF. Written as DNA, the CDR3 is TGTGCCAGCTCACCGGGCTCGCGGGGGCCGGGGACTGAAGCTTTCTTT.